This T cell receptor beta chain appears in the sequencing data of a study of blood T cell repertoires in COVID-19. Study members were between about 18 and 90 years old and lived in 24 US regions. Donors were grouped by their self-reported clinical history. Two negative PCRs, clearance, or symptom resolution characterized the recovered Cohort 3 donors. V was pared by 5 bases and J by 9 bases, with 6 bases of the junction left unmatched. Germline V gives CDR1 SGHAT, CDR2 FQDESV (reference sequence). The CDR3 has 13 residues. Original methodology: It was from reference gene primer amplification that nucleated cell counts were estimated. This table comes from immunoSEQ multiplex PCR, and its TCRdb copy is limited to in-frame clones, with some not included. That table supplies the V and J calls and clone size; D and trimming were determined from the DNA. The sample yields around 330,000 clones, 89% seen once.

This chain links TRBV11-1 with TRBJ2-1; 8 bases agree with TRBD1. This sequence originates from a woman aged 40 to 49 who had recovered from COVID-19. Input material: PBMCs or T cells enriched from blood (not recorded which). As DNA, the CDR3 is TGTGCCAGCAGCCGAGGACAGGGAGGTGAGCAGTTCTTC. The encoded protein is CASSRGQGGEQFF.